This T cell receptor (beta chain) emerged from a study of blood T cell repertoires in COVID-19. Study at large: T cells, B-cell-depleted T cells, or PBMCs supplied cDNA or gDNA.

The sample holds one count of this clone. Sequenced by immunoSEQ multiplex PCR; TCRdb stores in-frame clones only, minus some. The sample gives fewer than 350,000 clones, 85% of which show up once; under 2% is in the top ten. Losses at the gene ends were 2 bases for V and 2 bases for J; bases not matched to a gene: 7. This CDR3 contains 16 residues. Germline lookup yields CDR1 LNHNV and CDR2 YYDKDF (reference sequence). The chain links TRBV15 to TRBJ2-7; 9 bases are shared with TRBD1. The specimen sequenced was PBMCs or T cells enriched from blood (not recorded which). This TCR was recovered from a woman between 25 and 40 years old who had been exposed to COVID-19. The CDR3 bases are TGTGCCACCAGCAGATCCCCCGGGACAGGGACCTACGAGCAGTACTTC. Translating gives CATSRSPGTGTYEQYF.